The next 29 T cell receptor beta chains were all read from a single sample in a study of T cells in women clearing cervical HPV infection. Using immunoSEQ multiplex PCR, the repertoire was profiled, and TCRdb retains in-frame clones only, with some absent. The specimen's table records about 22,000 clones. The sequencing sample was made of blood buffy coat. Every receptor here comes from a woman between 18 and 69 years old with a cervical HPV16 infection that either progressed to CIN3+ or cleared (not recorded which).

Remarks on this clone: The read gets to within 3 residues of the CDR3 end, and the germline J gene fills in the rest. The genes are TRBV20-1 and TRBJ1-2; D gene unclear. CDR1 DFQATT and CDR2 SNEGSKA come from the germline V gene (reference sequence). CDR3 length: 14 amino acids. CDR3 bases read: TGCAGTGCTAGACCCCCTTCGGGGTATAAAGGC. Residues: CSARPPSGYKG. The whole CDR3 sequence reads CSARPPSGYKGYTF.

With regard to this clone: Read sequence stops 3 residues before the CDR3 end, and the germline J gene provides the missing end. The chain recombines TRBV5-1 with TRBJ2-1; 7 bases are a match to TRBD1. This CDR3 has 14 amino acids. Germline trimming cut 4 bases from V and 7 bases from J; bases unmatched to any gene: 8. Germline V lookup: CDR1 SGHRS, CDR2 YFSETQ. The DNA read from the CDR3 is TGCGCCAGCAGCCCGATGACAGGGACGAATGAG. Translated, it gives CASSPMTGTNE. In full, the CDR3 is CASSPMTGTNEQFF.

Of note for this clone: Coverage ceases 3 residues before the CDR3 finishes, and the germline J gene fills in the end. The J gene is TRBJ1-2, the V gene TRBV30; a weak D match, TRBD1 (6 bases). Germline CDR1 and CDR2: GTSNPN and SVGIG (reference sequence). The CDR3 totals 11 residues. The CDR3 DNA, read in part, is TGTGCCTGGGGGCGACAGGCCTTT. Amino acids: CAWGRQAF. The full CDR3 reads CAWGRQAFYTF.

Worth noting for this clone: The CDR3 is cut off 3 residues early in the read; its end comes from the germline J gene. The chain joins TRBV6-1 to TRBJ1-6; no definite D call. This CDR3 region has 15 residues. In germline, CDR1 is MNHNS, CDR2 SASEGT. V shed 4 bases and J shed 7 bases, with 14 bases lying between them. The covered CDR3 bases are TGTGCCAGCAGTGCCGGAGGATTGGGCAATTCACCC. Translation: CASSAGGLGNSP. The full CDR3 is CASSAGGLGNSPLHF.

A word on this clone: The CDR3 end falls 3 residues outside the read, so it is completed with the germline J gene. The rearrangement joins TRBV20-1 to TRBJ2-7; possible D gene TRBD1, 6 bases. Per germline, CDR1 DFQATT and CDR2 SNEGSKA (reference sequence). Trimming stripped 5 bases from V and 4 bases from J, with 21 bases between. This CDR3 is built from 15 residues. The DNA read from the CDR3 is TGCAGTGCTCAATCAACCGGGACACTTGATTACGAG. It encodes CSAQSTGTLDYE. In full, the CDR3 reads CSAQSTGTLDYEQYF.

As concerns this clone: The read stops 3 residues short of the end of the CDR3; the missing end is completed from the germline J gene. The rearrangement uses TRBV28 and TRBJ2-6, with a tentative D call TRBD1 (6 bases). Trimming shortened V by 8 bases and J by 2 bases, and 22 bases separated the two germline ends. This CDR3 contains 18 residues. Germline V gene lookup returns CDR1 MDHEN and CDR2 SYDVKM. The covered CDR3 bases are TGTGCCAGCTCAATAGGGCAGGGGATTCTGGCTGGGGCCAACGTC. As protein: CASSIGQGILAGANV. The entire CDR3 reads CASSIGQGILAGANVLTF.

As for this clone: The read is 3 residues too short to cover the CDR3 end, so that end is filled in from the germline J gene. The rearrangement joins TRBV6-2 or TRBV6-3 to TRBJ1-1; D remains unclear. Germline V gene sequence: CDR1 MNHEY, CDR2 SVGEGT. Trimming pared 6 bases from V and 4 bases from J, leaving 9 bases between. The CDR3 is made up of 12 amino acids. The CDR3 bases that were read are TGTGCCAGCAGAGGGTATAGCACTGAA. Translation gives CASRGYSTE. The CDR3 as a whole reads CASRGYSTEAFF.

A note on this clone: The sequenced fragment ends 3 residues before the CDR3 boundary, so the rest is inferred from the germline J gene. V usage is TRBV7-2 and J usage is TRBJ2-7, with 9 bases lining up with TRBD1. V was clipped by 5 bases and J by 3 bases; unmatched bases: 5. Per germline, CDR1 SGHTA and CDR2 FQGNSA. CDR3 length: 14 residues. The CDR3 DNA, read in part, is TGTGCCAGCAGCCTGGACAGGGGTCTCTACGAG. It translates to CASSLDRGLYE. The whole CDR3 sequence reads CASSLDRGLYEQYF.

About this clone: Read sequence stops 3 residues before the CDR3 end, and the germline J gene provides the missing end. The chain carries TRBV20-1 and TRBJ2-7; 7 bases map to TRBD1. The CDR3 loop spans 14 amino acids. Germline V gives CDR1 DFQATT, CDR2 SNEGSKA (reference sequence). V dropped 4 bases and J dropped 2; count of bases not matched to a gene: 8. The DNA read from the CDR3 is TGCAGTGCTAACCGACGGGACAGTCCCTACGAG. Translation gives CSANRRDSPYE. The CDR3 in full is CSANRRDSPYEQYF.

About this clone itself: The read terminates 3 residues ahead of where the CDR3 ends, so the germline J gene completes it. J is TRBJ2-3 and V is TRBV28; tentative D call: TRBD1 (5 bases). V gave up 5 bases and J gave up 2 bases, with 11 bases separating them. Germline lookup yields CDR1 MDHEN and CDR2 SYDVKM. The CDR3 runs 14 residues. The CDR3 region is CASSLPTDTDTQYF. CDR3 DNA (partial): TGTGCCAGCAGTCTTCCGACAGACACAGATACG.

With respect to this clone: The CDR3 end is not reached by the read, which stops 3 residues before it; the germline J gene fills it in. The V call is TRBV7-2, the J call TRBJ2-2; a weak D match, TRBD1 (5 bases). This CDR3 contains 14 residues. Looked up from germline, CDR1 is SGHTA and CDR2 is FQGNSA. Trimming removed 5 bases at V and 4 bases at J, with 11 bases between. CDR3 in amino acids: CASSPRQFTGELFF. CDR3 DNA, as far as it was read: TGTGCCAGCAGCCCCCGACAGTTCACCGGGGAG.

A word on this clone: The read falls 3 residues short of the CDR3 end, and the missing part is taken from the germline J gene. This sequence joins TRBV7-2 and TRBJ2-3; 15 positions match TRBD2. The J segment lost 6 bases and the V segment lost 8 bases, leaving 3 bases of the junction unmatched. CDR3 size: 14 residues. The V gene's germline CDR1 is SGHTA and CDR2 FQGNSA. CDR3: CASGLAGGPDTQYF. The part of the CDR3 DNA that was read is TGTGCCAGCGGACTAGCGGGAGGGCCGGATACG.

A remark on this clone: The observed sequence ends 3 residues before the CDR3 terminus, with the missing tail filled in from the germline J gene. This sequence joins TRBV19 and TRBJ1-5, with D possibly being TRBD1 (5 bases). V lost 7 bases and J 2 bases, leaving 9 bases between the germline ends. The CDR3 extends over 13 amino acids. Germline CDR1 LNHDA, CDR2 SQIVND (reference sequence). The DNA read from the CDR3 is TGTGCCAGTACCCCGGGGGGCAATCAGCCC. Encoded protein: CASTPGGNQP. The complete CDR3 sequence is CASTPGGNQPQHF.

Comment on this clone: The read terminates 3 residues ahead of where the CDR3 ends, so the germline J gene completes it. V gene TRBV24-1 combines with J gene TRBJ2-1, with D perhaps matching TRBD2 (6 bases). Germline CDR1 KGHDR, CDR2 SFDVKD. V lost 7 bases and J 3 bases, leaving 12 bases between the germline ends. This CDR3 contains 14 residues. CDR3 bases read: TGTGCCACCAGCGGAGGGCCTTTCTACAATGAG. Its translation: CATSGGPFYNE. The full CDR3 protein is CATSGGPFYNEQFF.

Measured by frequency, this clone is medium-sized. The CDR3 end is not reached by the read, which stops 3 residues before it; the germline J gene fills it in. V usage is TRBV20-1 and J usage is TRBJ2-7; TRBD2 is a possible D gene (5 bases). The CDR3 totals 13 residues. Germline loops: CDR1 DFQATT, CDR2 SNEGSKA (reference sequence). The V end was cut by 3 bases, the J end by 5 bases, with 14 bases between. This CDR3 is CSARDSFVDEQYF. The CDR3 DNA, read in part, is TGCAGTGCTAGGGACTCGTTCGTGGACGAG.

As for this clone: Read coverage stops 3 residues before the CDR3 terminus; the germline J gene supplies the remainder. The chain couples TRBV20-1 to TRBJ2-1; 11 positions agree with TRBD2. The germline V gene encodes CDR1 DFQATT and CDR2 SNEGSKA (reference sequence). Trimming took 4 bases from V and 4 from J; bases not matched to a gene: 6. This CDR3 comprises 15 residues. CDR3: CSANPRLAGYNEQFF. The sequenced part of the CDR3 DNA is TGCAGTGCTAACCCTAGACTAGCGGGGTACAATGAG.

Regarding this clone: The read ends 3 residues shy of where the CDR3 ends; the end is completed using the germline J gene. This chain joins TRBV5-1 and TRBJ2-7; 7 bases fit TRBD1. The V segment lost 4 bases and the J segment 2 bases; nucleotides outside the gene matches: 6. The CDR3 totals 14 residues. Germline CDR1 SGHRS, CDR2 YFSETQ. The CDR3 loop reads CASSRQGEAYEQYF. The sequenced CDR3 bases are TGCGCCAGCAGCAGACAGGGAGAAGCCTACGAG.

A word on this clone: With the read ending 3 residues before the CDR3 end, the germline J gene is used to fill in that end. The V and J genes are TRBV19 and TRBJ1-5; 7 positions agree with TRBD1. Germline lookup yields CDR1 LNHDA and CDR2 SQIVND (reference sequence). The CDR3 has 14 residues. V lost 3 bases to trimming and J lost 4 bases; unmatched junction nucleotides: 3. The CDR3: CASSMGQRNQPQHF. Incomplete CDR3 DNA: TGTGCCAGTAGTATGGGACAGAGGAATCAGCCC.

Of note for this clone: The read ends 3 residues before the CDR3 terminus; that terminus is restored from the germline J gene. The chain combines TRBV20-1 with TRBJ1-5; D gene unclear. Trimming stripped 3 bases from V and 5 bases from J, with 11 bases between. Looked up from germline, CDR1 is DFQATT and CDR2 is SNEGSKA (reference sequence). The CDR3 totals 13 residues. The CDR3 sequence: CSASSQADQPQHF. Incomplete CDR3 DNA: TGCAGTGCTAGTAGTCAGGCTGATCAGCCC.

A remark on this clone: The read finishes 3 residues shy of the CDR3 end, and the germline J gene is used to complete it. V is TRBV19 and J is TRBJ1-5, with TRBD1 matching over 8 bases. V dropped 6 bases and J dropped 1; count of bases not matched to a gene: 2. Germline assignment: CDR1 LNHDA and CDR2 SQIVND (reference sequence). The CDR3 spans 14 residues. Incomplete CDR3 DNA: TGTGCCAGTAGATGGACAGGGAGCAATCAGCCC. This codes for CASRWTGSNQP. The full CDR3 reads CASRWTGSNQPQHF.

About this clone itself: The read falls 3 residues short of the CDR3 end, and the missing part is taken from the germline J gene. The V gene is TRBV19, the J gene TRBJ2-5; D possibly corresponds to TRBD1 (8 bases). From germline, CDR1 is LNHDA and CDR2 SQIVND (reference sequence). The CDR3 runs to 14 residues. V gave up 4 bases and J gave up 4 bases, with 13 bases separating them. CDR3 protein: CASSTGGGGETQYF. CDR3 bases read: TGTGCCAGTAGTACAGGGGGCGGGGGAGAGACC.

The CDR3 loop reads CASSRDRDAYEQYF. The sequenced CDR3 bases are TGTGCCAGCAGCAGAGACAGGGACGCCTACGAG. V is TRBV7-2 and J is TRBJ2-7, with TRBD1 matching over 7 bases. The observed sequence ends 3 residues before the CDR3 terminus, with the missing tail filled in from the germline J gene. Trimming removed 5 bases from V and 2 bases from J; junction bases left unmatched: 6. From germline, CDR1 is SGHTA and CDR2 FQGNSA. The CDR3 runs 14 residues.

About this clone: The CDR3 goes on 3 residues after the read ends, and that part is filled in from the germline J gene. This sequence joins TRBV29-1 and TRBJ2-7; unclear D gene. The ends were cut back, 2 bases at V and 6 bases at J, with 11 bases in the middle. The CDR3 length is 12 residues. The V gene's germline CDR1 is SQVTM and CDR2 ANQGSEA. The sequenced CDR3 bases are TGCAGCGTTGAAAGTCCAGGTCTCGAG. Encoded protein: CSVESPGLE. The full CDR3 reads CSVESPGLEQYF.

A word on this clone: The sequence runs out 3 residues before the end of the CDR3; the remainder is reconstructed from the germline J gene. J is TRBJ2-5 and V is TRBV30, with 7 positions matching TRBD1. V was pared by 2 bases and J by 5 bases, with 14 bases of the junction left unmatched. The length of the CDR3 is 16 residues. CDR1 is GTSNPN, CDR2 SVGIG, per germline (reference sequence). The CDR3 loop reads CAWSYLGQSKRETQYF. The covered CDR3 bases are TGTGCCTGGAGTTACCTGGGACAGTCCAAACGGGAGACC. The full variable domain, its missing parts supplied by reference TRBV30 and TRBJ2-5, is SQTIHQWPATLVQPVGSPLSLECTVEGTSNPNLYWYRQAAGRGLQLLFYSVGIGQISSEVPQNLSASRPQDRQFILSSKKLLLSDSGFYLCAWSYLGQSKRETQYFGPGTRLLVL.

Note on this clone: The DNA ends 3 residues before the CDR3 does, and the rest of the CDR3 is filled in from the germline J gene. The genes are TRBV6-2 or TRBV6-3 and TRBJ2-7, with 9 bases identical to TRBD1. After removal of 4 bases from V and 1 base from J, the junction contained 2 bases not matched to a gene. Germline CDR1 reads MNHEY; CDR2 reads SVGEGT. The CDR3 contains 14 residues. CDR3 residues: CASSLTGGSYEQYF. CDR3 DNA, as far as it was read: TGTGCCAGCAGTTTGACAGGGGGGTCCTACGAG.

Remarks on this clone: The read ends 3 residues before the CDR3 terminus; that terminus is restored from the germline J gene. The V call is TRBV18, the J call TRBJ2-7, with 9 bases that match TRBD1. Germline V gene lookup returns CDR1 KGHSH and CDR2 LQKENI. The CDR3 covers 16 residues. V was pared by 3 bases and J by 3 bases, with 9 bases of the junction left unmatched. CDR3 amino acids: CASSPLGTGTNYEQYF. The CDR3 DNA, read in part, is TGTGCCAGCTCACCCCTTGGGACAGGGACCAACTACGAG.

A word on this clone: Read coverage stops 3 residues before the CDR3 terminus; the germline J gene supplies the remainder. The genes are TRBV18 and TRBJ1-3; D perhaps matches TRBD1 (6 bases). This CDR3 has 16 residues. Between the trimmed V and J ends, which lost 0 bases and 0 bases, there was a span of 9 bases. CDR1 is KGHSH and CDR2 is LQKENI in the germline V gene. This CDR3 reads CASSPPETGSGNTIYF. CDR3 DNA (partial): TGTGCCAGCTCACCACCGGAGACAGGCTCTGGAAACACC.

Note on this clone: The read comes to an end 3 residues before the CDR3 does, leaving the germline J gene to fill in the end. The chain couples TRBV2 to TRBJ1-2, with 7 nucleotides matching TRBD1. The ends lost 6 bases at V and 7 bases at J; junction bases unmatched: 8. CDR3 length: 13 residues. CDR1 SNHLY and CDR2 FYNNEI come from the germline V gene. CDR3 bases read: TGTGCCAGCAGGGAGAGGGGGACAGTTGGC. Its translation: CASRERGTVG. The whole CDR3 protein is CASRERGTVGYTF.

This CDR3 is CASRGWGSQETQYF. The CDR3 bases that were read are TGTGCCAGCAGGGGCTGGGGCAGCCAAGAGACC. V usage is TRBV7-9 and J usage is TRBJ2-5, with a possible D match to TRBD1 (5 bases). Sequencing ends 3 residues short of the CDR3 end; the germline J gene provides the rest. The CDR3 totals 14 residues. Trimming stripped 6 bases from V and 1 base from J, with 12 bases between. Germline-derived CDR1 and CDR2 are SEHNR and FQNEAQ (reference sequence).